One sample yielded the 19 T cell receptor beta chains listed below, sequenced in a study of OX40 agonist ivuxolimab in advanced cancers. The method was immunoSEQ multiplex PCR; TCRdb's version includes in-frame clones alone and lacks a portion of them. This sample carries roughly 87,000 clones, 75% to 95% of them seen once, and the ten largest clones take under 8.5%. The material sequenced was CD4+ or CD8+ T cells sorted from blood, taken in a trial of the OX40 agonist ivuxolimab. All receptors derive from an adult with an advanced solid tumor such as melanoma, head and neck, liver or kidney cancer.

This clone was picked up a small number of times. This rearrangement joins TRBV11-2 to TRBJ2-1; D is perhaps TRBD2 (6 bases). The CDR3 sequence is 11 residues long. The germline CDR1 and CDR2 sequences are SGHAT and FQNNGV. V lost 2 bases and J 10 bases, leaving 6 bases between the germline ends. This chain's CDR3 is CASSLLAEQFF. The CDR3 DNA sequence: TGTGCCAGCAGCTTACTAGCGGAGCAGTTCTTC.

This chain links TRBV4-3 with TRBJ2-7; D is uncertain. CDR3 length: 15 residues. V lost 0 bases and J lost 0, with 9 bases in between. Germline CDR1 reads LGHNA; CDR2 reads YSLEER. The CDR3 DNA is TGCGCCAGCAGCCAAGATCACCCTGGCTCCTACGAGCAGTACTTC. Encoded protein: CASSQDHPGSYEQYF.

The gene calls are TRBV4-3 and TRBJ1-5; D gene unclear. The CDR3 contains 12 residues. V shed 1 base and J shed 2 bases, with 0 bases lying between them. The germline CDR1 and CDR2 sequences are LGHNA and YSLEER. The CDR3: CASSQGNQPQHF. CDR3 DNA sequence: TGCGCCAGCAGCCAAGGCAATCAGCCCCAGCATTTT.

V usage is TRBV11-2 and J usage is TRBJ2-3; D remains ambiguous. Trimming left V 3 bases short and J 0 bases short, with 10 bases between. This CDR3 has 15 residues. Germline V CDR1 and CDR2: SGHAT, FQNNGV. Here the CDR3 DNA reads TGTGCCAGCAGCTTGCCAGGAGCTAGCACAGATACGCAGTATTTT. Translating gives CASSLPGASTDTQYF.

This rearrangement joins TRBV4-3 to TRBJ1-4, with D uncertain. V lost 0 bases and J lost 2, with 13 bases in between. The CDR3 is 17 amino acids. The germline V gene encodes CDR1 LGHNA and CDR2 YSLEER. CDR3 residues: CASSQDDAGRTNEKLFF. CDR3 in DNA: TGCGCCAGCAGCCAAGATGACGCCGGACGGACTAATGAAAAACTGTTTTTT.

This chain links TRBV15 with TRBJ1-5, with D possibly matching TRBD1 (5 bases). The V gene lost 1 base and the J gene lost 7 bases, with 11 bases spanning the gap. The CDR3 has 14 amino acids. Germline V gene sequence: CDR1 LNHNV, CDR2 YYDKDF (reference sequence). The DNA of the CDR3 is TGTGCCACCAGCAGAGGAGGGGCTCGACAGCCCCAGCATTTT. Amino acid sequence: CATSRGGARQPQHF.

The CDR3 loop reads CASRSTLQGRNTEAFF. In nucleotides, the CDR3 is TGTGCCAGCAGGTCAACCCTGCAGGGGCGGAACACTGAAGCTTTCTTT. The gene calls are TRBV6-6 and TRBJ1-1, with a weak D call TRBD1 (6 bases). The germline V gene encodes CDR1 MNHNY and CDR2 SVGAGI (reference sequence). This CDR3 comprises 16 residues. The V end lost 6 bases, the J end lost 1 base, and 18 bases lay between the germline ends.

The sample holds a few counts of this clone. The chain joins TRBV4-1 to TRBJ1-5; D remains ambiguous. V was trimmed by 1 base and J by 7 bases, leaving 8 bases between them. CDR3 length: 13 amino acids. Germline lookup yields CDR1 MGHRA and CDR2 YSYEKL. CDR3 sequence: CASSQVGIQPQHF. CDR3 coding DNA: TGCGCCAGCAGCCAAGTAGGGATACAGCCCCAGCATTTT.

The J gene is TRBJ2-1, the V gene TRBV9, with TRBD2 matching 7 bases. The trim removed 2 bases at V and 4 bases at J, leaving 6 bases unmatched. The CDR3 extends over 15 amino acids. Per the germline V gene, CDR1 is SGDLS and CDR2 is YYNGEE. CDR3 loop: CASSVGLAAYNEQFF. CDR3 nucleotides: TGTGCCAGCAGCGTGGGCCTAGCGGCATACAATGAGCAGTTCTTC.

This clone was detected once. The chain is built from TRBV6-5 and TRBJ2-2; tentative D call: TRBD2 (6 bases). The V end lost 5 bases, the J end lost 8 bases, and 12 bases lay between the germline ends. The CDR3 has 13 residues. Germline V CDR1 and CDR2: MNHEY, SVGAGI. The CDR3 sequence is CASSPSVGGELFF. CDR3 DNA: TGTGCCAGCAGTCCTAGCGTTGGGGGGGAGCTGTTTTTT.

The chain recombines TRBV25-1 with TRBJ2-3, with 7 bases identical to TRBD1. The CDR3 spans 16 residues. Germline V gene sequence: CDR1 MGHDK, CDR2 SYGVNS. Unmatched junction bases numbered 7, after V lost 4 bases and J lost 0 bases. CDR3 sequence: CASSVGQLTSTDTQYF. DNA for the CDR3: TGTGCCAGCAGTGTGGGACAGCTCACTAGCACAGATACGCAGTATTTT.

This clone was seen only once. The V and J genes are TRBV4-3 and TRBJ2-7; 8 bases agree with TRBD2. Looked up from germline, CDR1 is LGHNA and CDR2 is YSLEER. The J segment lost 2 bases and the V segment lost 5 bases, leaving 8 bases of the junction unmatched. This CDR3 has 15 residues. The CDR3 reads CASSLSGGAAYEQYF. As DNA, the CDR3 is TGCGCCAGCAGCTTAAGCGGGGGTGCAGCCTACGAGCAGTACTTC.

The chain recombines TRBV4-1 with TRBJ2-3; D might be TRBD2 (5 bases). The length of the CDR3 is 16 residues. Trimming removed 6 bases at V and 6 bases at J, with 22 bases between. Germline V gives CDR1 MGHRA, CDR2 YSYEKL. The CDR3 protein is CASRRAAGLGSDTQYF. CDR3 DNA sequence: TGCGCCAGCAGGCGCGCTGCCGGCTTGGGGAGCGATACGCAGTATTTT.

The chain uses TRBV6-5 and TRBJ2-7; TRBD1 matches at 9 bases. Germline CDR1 reads MNHEY; CDR2 reads SVGAGI. Unmatched junction bases numbered 11, after V lost 9 bases and J lost 5 bases. The CDR3 spans 14 residues. CDR3 region: CASQDRTGVHEQYF. The CDR3 DNA follows: TGTGCCAGTCAAGACCGGACAGGGGTTCACGAGCAGTACTTC.

J is TRBJ2-3 and V is TRBV15; possible D gene TRBD2, 5 bases. The CDR3 has 15 amino acids. Germline CDR1 is LNHNV and CDR2 is YYDKDF (reference sequence). Deletions cut 0 bases from V and 2 bases from J, with 9 bases between. The CDR3 DNA reads TGTGCCACCAGCAGAGATCGGCTAGCCACAGATACGCAGTATTTT. It translates to CATSRDRLATDTQYF.

The rearrangement joins TRBV25-1 to TRBJ1-1, with D tentatively TRBD1 (5 bases). Deletions cut 7 bases from V and 10 bases from J, with 19 bases between. This CDR3 has 13 amino acids. Per germline, CDR1 MGHDK and CDR2 SYGVNS. Written as DNA, the CDR3 is TGTGCCAGCACTCAGGGCTCCCGCCTGGGAGCTTTCTTT. This sequence encodes CASTQGSRLGAFF. The whole variable domain, filled in from reference TRBV25-1 and TRBJ1-1, reads EADIYQTPRYLVIGTGKKITLECSQTMGHDKMYWYQQDPGMELHLIHYSYGVNSTEKGDLSSESTVSRIRTEHFPLTLESARPSHTSQYLCASTQGSRLGAFFGQGTRLTVV.

This chain links TRBV2 with TRBJ2-1; 10 bases are a match to TRBD2. The CDR3 length is 14 residues. CDR1 is SNHLY, CDR2 FYNNEI, per germline. V dropped 10 bases and J dropped 5; count of bases not matched to a gene: 8. The CDR3 region is CATITGTSDNEQFF. The CDR3 bases are TGTGCCACCATTACCGGGACTAGCGACAATGAGCAGTTCTTC.

V usage is TRBV7-6 and J usage is TRBJ2-5, with 11 bases matching TRBD1. With V trimmed by 3 bases and J by 5 bases, 8 bases remained unmatched. Germline CDR1 SGHVS, CDR2 FNYEAQ. The CDR3 totals 16 residues. Here the CDR3 reads CASSFWGQGDLETQYF. The CDR3 bases are TGTGCCAGCAGCTTTTGGGGACAGGGGGACCTCGAGACCCAGTACTTC.

This chain uses TRBV15 with TRBJ1-2; tentatively, D is TRBD1 (5 bases). V was trimmed by 1 base and J by 4 bases, leaving 10 bases between them. Germline loops: CDR1 LNHNV, CDR2 YYDKDF (reference sequence). The CDR3 sequence is 14 residues long. The CDR3 region has the DNA TGTGCCACCAGCAGAGGGGAGGGGACCTATGGCTACACCTTC. Translation: CATSRGEGTYGYTF.